The clone carrying this TCR beta chain came up many times. This CDR3 is also generated by other DNA sequences in the sample. The CDR3 is 12 residues long. V lost 1 base, J lost 6 bases, and 6 bases lay in between. Germline values: CDR1 SGHRS, CDR2 YFSETQ. This entry belongs to a study of shared clonotypes between healthy human individuals. The table came from immunoSEQ multiplex PCR; TCRdb's copy has only in-frame clones and leaves some out. The sample lists 800,000 to 1,200,000 clones; 75% to 80% were seen once. The sequence derives from a man younger than 30 in good health. Some clones in this sample may be carry-over from other donors' samples. The chain recombines TRBV5-1 with TRBJ2-3; D is unresolved. The sequenced material came from memory CD4+ T cells from PBMCs. Subset of the sample: CD45RA-negative fraction. The CDR3 here is CASSLSGDTQYF. The CDR3 DNA follows: TGCGCCAGCAGCTTGTCCGGGGATACGCAGTATTTT.